This T cell receptor beta chain came from a study of regulatory T cells in long-lasting Graves disease. Study-wide results and limits: A greater number of public clonotypes (under 3,000) was shared by persistent patients than by new patients (around 1,000). Small numbers of samples may have cut accuracy.

This clonotype appeared many times. Its antigen is not known. Through Arm-PCR of CDR3 regions and iRepertoire HTBI primers, TCR beta libraries were built. TCRdb reprocessed the multiplex PCR reads with MiXCR, giving one entry per CDR3 protein. Of roughly 500,000 distinct CDR3 sequences detected, roughly a fifth appear once; the ten largest clones hold around 7%. Time point indicated: persistent/refractory GD, antithyroid drugs over 5 years with positive TRAb. With RNA extracted from PBMCs as input, the TCR library was made. Doctors identified Graves' disease using the American Thyroid Association guidelines. Recruitment took place at an endocrinology department in Xi'an, China. CDR1 is MDHEN and CDR2 is SYDVKM in the germline V gene. This CDR3 is built from 14 residues. The germline V and J ends were trimmed by 11 bases and 2 bases, with 13 bases remaining between them.

Specimen: peripheral blood mononuclear cells (PBMCs), collected when the disease was refractory, from a patient treated with antithyroid drugs. This sequence was found in a female donor with Graves disease. The chain links TRBV28 to TRBJ2-6; D call uncertain. CDR3 loop: CAAEGSPGANVLTF. The CDR3 DNA is TGTGCCGCCGAAGGGTCCCCTGGGGCCAACGTCCTGACTTTC.